This T cell receptor beta chain was obtained from a study of blood T cell repertoires in COVID-19. On the study more broadly: PBMCs, B-cell-depleted T cells, or T cells provided the cDNA or gDNA that made up the material.

The CDR3 is 15 residues long. V dropped 7 bases and J dropped 5 bases, with 20 bases sitting between them. CDR1 and CDR2 (germline): MDHEN, SYDVKM. In the source study's methods: Estimation of nucleated cell counts relied on the amplification of reference gene primers. Repertoires were generated with immunoSEQ multiplex PCR, while TCRdb's copy carries only in-frame clones and drops some. V, J and clone size derive from that table, while D and trimming were established from the DNA sequence. The sample carries about 34,000 clones, roughly 80% recorded once. In this sample, this clone turned up a few times.

This receptor was taken from a man older than 75 with active or convalescent COVID-19. V gene TRBV28 combines with J gene TRBJ2-5, with D possibly TRBD2 on 6 matching bases. The sequenced material came from peripheral blood. CDR3 coding DNA: TGTGCCAGCAAAGAAAGGCGGGATATCTGGGAGACCCAGTACTTC. This encodes CASKERRDIWETQYF.